These 9 T cell receptor beta chains were all obtained from the same sample, sequenced in a study of CD8 T cells in ankylosing spondylitis. Study-wide findings and caveats: Typical of ankylosing spondylitis blood, it appeared, was a TCR beta motif of roughly eight highly homologous variants.

These receptors are not linked to any known antigen. TCRdb processed the 5' RACE reads anew with MiXCR; each CDR3 protein has one entry. This sample has about 500,000 distinct CDR3 sequences, with approximately 12% found just once. Specimen: blood, either unsorted or a sorted T cell fraction (not recorded which). These receptors came from a male donor with ankylosing spondylitis.

The chain couples TRBV28 to TRBJ2-2; TRBD2 aligns across 8 bases. CDR3 length: 16 amino acids. The J segment lost 4 bases and the V segment lost 5 bases, leaving 9 bases of the junction unmatched. The germline V gene has CDR1 MDHEN and CDR2 SYDVKM. CDR3 nucleotides: TGTGCCAGCAGTGGAGAAAGCGGGAGTCCCACCGGGGAGCTGTTTTTT. Its translation: CASSGESGSPTGELFF.

This clonotype was counted a few times. The rearrangement joins TRBV27 to TRBJ2-7; D gene uncertain. The V gene's germline CDR1 is MNHEY and CDR2 SMNVEV (reference sequence). With 4 bases removed from V and 0 bases from J, the gap between germline ends came to 13 bases. This CDR3 is built from 15 residues. The CDR3 sequence is CASSSLSLSSYEQYF. In DNA, the CDR3 is TGTGCCAGCAGTTCACTTTCCCTGAGCTCCTACGAGCAGTACTTC.

V usage is TRBV10-3 and J usage is TRBJ1-5; 7 bases match TRBD1. Germline V gene lookup returns CDR1 ENHRY and CDR2 SYGVKD. V trimming: 1 base; J trimming: 4 bases; junction bases outside the gene matches: 7. This CDR3 comprises 16 residues. CDR3: CAISELWSGGNQPQHF. In DNA form, the CDR3 reads TGTGCCATCAGTGAGTTATGGTCAGGGGGTAATCAGCCCCAGCATTTT.

In this sample, this clonotype turned up a few times. The chain carries TRBV7-6 and TRBJ2-1, with D unclear. This CDR3 has 11 amino acids. Germline V lookup: CDR1 SGHVS, CDR2 FNYEAQ. Trimming pared 5 bases from V and 6 bases from J, leaving 5 bases between. The CDR3 coding sequence is TGTGCCAGCAGCAATAGCAATGAGCAGTTCTTC. This gives the protein CASSNSNEQFF.

The table lists this clonotype with a few counts. The chain joins TRBV30 to TRBJ2-7, with a weak D call TRBD2 (6 bases). Germline lookup yields CDR1 GTSNPN and CDR2 SVGIG (reference sequence). The ends were cut back, 1 base at V and 2 bases at J, with 9 bases in the middle. CDR3 length: 13 amino acids. The CDR3 loop reads CAWSGLDPYEQYF. CDR3 sequence (DNA): TGTGCCTGGAGTGGACTAGACCCCTACGAGCAGTACTTC.

This chain uses TRBV20-1 with TRBJ2-1, with D perhaps being TRBD1 or TRBD2 (5 bases each). The ends were cut back, 4 bases at V and 9 bases at J, with 19 bases in the middle. CDR1 is DFQATT and CDR2 is SNEGSKA in the germline V gene (reference sequence). This CDR3 region has 14 residues. The chain's CDR3 is CSATGTLLEGEQFF. CDR3 nucleotides: TGCAGTGCTACCGGGACCCTTCTTGAAGGTGAGCAGTTCTTC.

Remarks on this clonotype: This may be a read error: a much more frequent sequence differs by one nucleotide. The rearrangement uses TRBV6-6 and TRBJ2-1; 9 bases line up with TRBD1. Per germline, CDR1 MNHNY and CDR2 SVGAGI (reference sequence). The CDR3 runs 13 residues. V lost 10 bases, J lost 6 bases, and 7 bases stayed unmatched. CDR3 loop: CANKATGGNEQFF. In DNA, the CDR3 is TGTGCCAACAAAGCGACAGGGGGCAATGAGCAGTTCTTC.

The chain uses TRBV20-1 and TRBJ2-3, with D perhaps TRBD2 (6 bases). The CDR3 contains 15 residues. V was trimmed by 3 bases and J by 4 bases, leaving 17 bases between them. Germline lookup yields CDR1 DFQATT and CDR2 SNEGSKA (reference sequence). The CDR3 is CSASLAGSRADTQYF. Here the CDR3 DNA reads TGCAGTGCTAGTCTCGCGGGAAGTCGGGCAGATACGCAGTATTTT.

CDR3 DNA sequence: TGTGCCAGCAGCTTAGGGACGTTGGGCAATGAAAAACTGTTTTTT. Amino acids: CASSLGTLGNEKLFF. The V and J genes are TRBV11-3 and TRBJ1-4, with D uncertain. The CDR3 has 15 residues. V was clipped by 1 base and J by 5 bases, with 11 bases between them. CDR1 is SGHNT, CDR2 YENEEA, per germline.